The 14 T cell receptor beta chains below come from one sample, sequenced in a study of blood T cell repertoires in COVID-19. Clones were sequenced by immunoSEQ multiplex PCR, and TCRdb holds only the in-frame ones, with some missing. The data show approximately 150,000 clones, with about 91% seen just once and around 26% held by the top ten. Material for sequencing was peripheral blood. These receptors originate from a human donor in a cohort sampled during active COVID-19.

The rearrangement uses TRBV11-2 and TRBJ1-1; the D is unclear. CDR3 length: 12 residues. The V and J ends lost 5 bases and 5 bases respectively, with 9 bases between them. Germline V lookup: CDR1 SGHAT, CDR2 FQNNGV. CDR3 DNA: TGTGCCAGCAGCAACCAGGTGACTGAAGCTTTCTTT. This sequence encodes CASSNQVTEAFF.

This chain joins TRBV2 and TRBJ2-7; D call uncertain. Germline V gene data show CDR1 as SNHLY and CDR2 as FYNNEI. V lost 2 bases, J lost 2 bases, and 13 bases lay in between. The CDR3 has 15 residues. CDR3 region: CASSELAQLAYEQYF. The CDR3 nucleotides read TGTGCCAGCAGTGAATTGGCACAGCTTGCCTACGAGCAGTACTTC.

CDR3 DNA sequence: TGTGCCAGTAGTCTTAGCGGGGCCGGTTACAATGAGCAGTTCTTC. Amino acid sequence: CASSLSGAGYNEQFF. The chain carries TRBV19 and TRBJ2-1, with 8 bases identical to TRBD2. V trimming: 5 bases; J trimming: 4 bases; junction bases outside the gene matches: 7. The V gene's germline CDR1 is LNHDA and CDR2 SQIVND (reference sequence). The CDR3 spans 15 residues.

This chain links TRBV15 with TRBJ2-7, with TRBD1 matching over 9 bases. CDR1 LNHNV and CDR2 YYDKDF come from the germline V gene (reference sequence). The CDR3 covers 15 residues. V shed 2 bases, J shed 9 bases, and the junction held 11 bases outside the gene matches. This CDR3 is CATSRRPGQGKRQYF. Written as DNA, the CDR3 is TGTGCCACCAGCAGACGTCCGGGACAGGGAAAAAGGCAGTACTTC.

Here the CDR3 DNA reads TGTGCCAGTAAAGCATCCTACAGGGGGCGAAATCAGCCCCAGCATTTT. The encoded protein is CASKASYRGRNQPQHF. The chain recombines TRBV19 with TRBJ1-5, with 9 bases lining up with TRBD1. CDR1 and CDR2 from the germline V gene are LNHDA and SQIVND (reference sequence). The CDR3 contains 16 residues. Trimming at V came to 7 bases and at J to 4 bases, leaving 11 bases not matched to a gene.

This chain joins TRBV5-1 and TRBJ2-7; TRBD1 agrees at 10 bases. This CDR3 is built from 17 residues. Germline V gene data show CDR1 as SGHRS and CDR2 as YFSETQ. V lost 3 bases and J lost 1; bases outside the gene matches: 10. CDR3 loop: CASSWTRGQGQSYEQYF. CDR3 bases: TGCGCCAGCAGCTGGACCCGGGGACAGGGGCAATCCTACGAGCAGTACTTC.

This clone is a singleton in its sample. The chain employs TRBV27 and TRBJ2-1; maybe TRBD1 (6 bases). V was trimmed by 5 bases and J by 2 bases, leaving 16 bases between them. The germline V gene has CDR1 MNHEY and CDR2 SMNVEV (reference sequence). The CDR3 length is 16 residues. CDR3 sequence: CASSVQGRKTYNEQFF. In DNA, the CDR3 is TGTGCCAGCAGTGTACAGGGACGAAAGACCTACAATGAGCAGTTCTTC.

The V call is TRBV2, the J call TRBJ1-2; D is perhaps TRBD1 (5 bases). V was pared by 7 bases and J by 1 base, with 13 bases between. CDR3 length: 14 amino acids. Germline V gene sequence: CDR1 SNHLY, CDR2 FYNNEI. In DNA, the CDR3 is TGTGCCAGCATCACGGGAGGGGTTAACTATGGCTACACCTTC. This codes for CASITGGVNYGYTF.

This clone was counted a few times. This chain joins TRBV19 and TRBJ1-5, with 8 bases fitting TRBD1. Germline V gene lookup returns CDR1 LNHDA and CDR2 SQIVND (reference sequence). The CDR3 consists of 15 residues. The V gene end was trimmed by 5 bases and the J gene end by 6 bases; junction bases not matched to a gene: 9. The CDR3 reads CASSPRQGMSQPQHF. CDR3 bases: TGTGCCAGTAGTCCTCGACAGGGGATGAGTCAGCCCCAGCATTTT.

The V gene is TRBV7-2, the J gene TRBJ2-1; maybe TRBD2 (5 bases). This CDR3 has 15 residues. Germline assignment: CDR1 SGHTA and CDR2 FQGNSA. The V gene lost 2 bases and the J gene lost 4 bases, with 12 bases spanning the gap. CDR3 sequence: CASSLNGLWYNEQFF. The CDR3 DNA is TGTGCCAGCAGCTTAAACGGACTTTGGTACAATGAGCAGTTCTTC.

V gene TRBV6-1 combines with J gene TRBJ1-5, with D tentatively TRBD1 (5 bases). This CDR3 region has 14 residues. The germline V and J ends were trimmed by 1 base and 4 bases, with 8 bases remaining between them. The germline V gene has CDR1 MNHNS and CDR2 SASEGT. The CDR3 is CASSEGRGNQPQHF. The CDR3 DNA follows: TGTGCCAGCAGTGAAGGCCGGGGGAATCAGCCCCAGCATTTT.

The chain has TRBV6-5 and TRBJ1-6; no reliable D call. Trimming left V 0 bases short and J 10 bases short, with 16 bases between. Looked up from germline, CDR1 is MNHEY and CDR2 is SVGAGI. There are 16 residues in the CDR3. CDR3 coding DNA: TGTGCCAGCAGTTACTCGTATAGGCCTGGGAGGTCACCCCTCCACTTT. This gives the protein CASSYSYRPGRSPLHF.

This chain uses TRBV12-5 with TRBJ1-2; possible D gene TRBD1, 5 bases. Germline V gives CDR1 LGHNT, CDR2 FRNRAP. CDR3 length equals 11 residues. V was cut by 5 bases and J by 8 bases, with 9 bases left in between. DNA for the CDR3: TGTGCTAGTGGTCCCAGGGTCGGCTACACCTTC. Protein sequence: CASGPRVGYTF.

The chain carries TRBV19 and TRBJ2-5; D is perhaps TRBD1 (5 bases). The CDR3 has 14 residues. Per the germline V gene, CDR1 is LNHDA and CDR2 is SQIVND (reference sequence). V was trimmed by 2 bases and J by 2 bases, leaving 9 bases between them. The CDR3: CASSIWAGQETQYF. In DNA, the CDR3 is TGTGCCAGTAGTATATGGGCAGGGCAAGAGACCCAGTACTTC. The variable domain in full, completed from reference TRBV19 and TRBJ2-5, reads DGGITQSPKYLFRKEGQNVTLSCEQNLNHDAMYWYRQDPGQGLRLIYYSQIVNDFQKGDIAEGYSVSREKKESFPLTVTSAQKNPTAFYLCASSIWAGQETQYFGPGTRLLVL.